The rows below give T cell receptor beta chains drawn from one sample of a study of T cells after yellow fever vaccination. TCRdb redid the calling of the 5' RACE reads with MiXCR, one entry per CDR3 protein. The data contain some 110,000 distinct CDR3 sequences, more than 5.5% of them seen just once; the ten biggest clones take up 2.5% to 3.5%. Source: CD4+ T cells sorted from PBMCs, taken 45 days after the first yellow fever vaccination. Receptors were obtained from a man between 18 and 35 years old who received the YFV17D yellow fever vaccine. CDR3s include the opening cysteine and the closing phenylalanine or tryptophan. A D gene is named only where the DNA matches it firmly. Not all rows give a size; the values are once, few, many and, for expanded clones, a class.

D | J | V | size | CDR3 | DNA
- | TRBJ2-5 | TRBV9 | many | CASSAGPMETQYF | TGTGCCAGCAGCGCCGGCCCGATGGAGACCCAGTACTTC
- | TRBJ1-4 | TRBV7-2 | many | CASSLIRSTNEKLFF | TGTGCCAGCAGCTTAATCCGCTCAACTAATGAAAAACTGTTTTTT
- | TRBJ2-3 | TRBV21-1 | many | CASSKQGRSDTQYF | TGTGCCAGCAGCAAACAGGGTCGGTCAGATACGCAGTATTTT
TRBD2 | TRBJ2-1 | TRBV20-1 | many | CSARDWAGGLNEQFF | TGCAGTGCTAGAGATTGGGCGGGGGGGCTTAATGAGCAGTTCTTC
TRBD2 | TRBJ2-3 | TRBV4-3 | many | CASSQDLGTNTDTQYF | TGCGCCAGCAGCCAAGATCTAGGGACTAACACAGATACGCAGTATTTT
TRBD2 | TRBJ2-5 | TRBV25-1 | many | CASSEAGGKETQYF | TGTGCCAGCAGTGAAGCGGGGGGAAAAGAGACCCAGTACTTC
- | TRBJ2-7 | TRBV4-2 | many | CASSRREGAKEQYF | TGTGCCAGCAGCCGCCGGGAGGGGGCTAAAGAGCAGTACTTC
- | TRBJ2-3 | TRBV4-3 | - | CASSRILAGQTTDTQYF | TGCGCCAGCAGCCGAATATTGGCCGGGCAAACCACAGATACGCAGTATTTT
TRBD1 | TRBJ2-3 | TRBV11-2 | many | CASSSDRGSWGSDTQYF | TGTGCCAGCAGTTCGGACAGGGGGTCTTGGGGGTCAGATACGCAGTATTTT
- | TRBJ1-2 | TRBV28 | - | CATGEGGLGYTF | TGTGCCACCGGGGAGGGGGGATTGGGCTACACCTTC